The 9 T cell receptor beta chains given below trace back to one sample, sequenced in a study of blood T cell repertoires in COVID-19. The assay was immunoSEQ multiplex PCR, and TCRdb's table has in-frame clones only and misses some. The repertoire holds about 200,000 clones, more than 80% seen once, with approximately 2.1% in the top ten. Specimen: peripheral blood. All receptors derive from a young man who had recovered from COVID-19.

CDR3 in amino acids: CASSPELAGRGTQYF. Here the CDR3 DNA reads TGTGCCAGCAGCCCCGAACTAGCCGGGAGGGGTACGCAGTATTTT. This rearrangement joins TRBV6-5 to TRBJ2-3; 8 bases line up with TRBD2. The junction had 13 bases not matched to a gene; V was cut back by 6 bases and J by 8 bases. The CDR3 runs to 15 residues. From germline, CDR1 is MNHEY and CDR2 SVGAGI.

The chain joins TRBV19 to TRBJ1-2; D is possibly TRBD1 (5 bases). CDR1 is LNHDA, CDR2 SQIVND, per germline (reference sequence). V lost 4 bases, J lost 9 bases, and 12 bases lay in between. The CDR3 consists of 12 residues. Here the CDR3 DNA reads TGTGCCAGTAGTAAGGCCGGACAAAGCTACACCTTC. Amino acids: CASSKAGQSYTF.

The chain employs TRBV6-6 and TRBJ2-3; 16 bases match TRBD2. This CDR3 region has 19 residues. Germline CDR1 MNHNY, CDR2 SVGAGI (reference sequence). Trimming took 5 bases from V and 0 from J; bases not matched to a gene: 8. The CDR3 DNA follows: TGTGCCAGCAGTCCGGGACTAGCGGGGGGGTACCATAGCACAGATACGCAGTATTTT. This sequence encodes CASSPGLAGGYHSTDTQYF.

This clone was observed once. The gene calls are TRBV9 and TRBJ2-3; possible D gene TRBD1, 6 bases. Looked up from germline, CDR1 is SGDLS and CDR2 is YYNGEE. The V gene lost 2 bases and the J gene lost 0 bases, with 7 bases spanning the gap. There are 14 residues in the CDR3. CDR3 protein: CASSVDRSTDTQYF. Here the CDR3 DNA reads TGTGCCAGCAGCGTTGACAGGAGCACAGATACGCAGTATTTT. Based on the CDR3 plus reference TRBV9 and TRBJ2-3, the full variable domain is DSGVTQTPKHLITATGQRVTLRCSPRSGDLSVYWYQQSLDQGLQFLIQYYNGEERAKGNILERFSAQQFPDLHSELNLSSLELGDSALYFCASSVDRSTDTQYFGPGTRLTVL.

J is TRBJ2-7 and V is TRBV11-2, with a tentative D call TRBD1 (6 bases). Trimming took off 0 bases at V and 9 bases at J, with 15 bases between the two ends. Germline loops: CDR1 SGHAT, CDR2 FQNNGV. The CDR3 runs 14 residues. CDR3 sequence: CASSLDSRMTGQYF. CDR3 DNA: TGTGCCAGCAGCTTAGATTCGAGGATGACAGGGCAGTACTTC.

The rearrangement links TRBV29-1 to TRBJ1-1, with TRBD1 matching over 9 bases. Germline V gives CDR1 SQVTM, CDR2 ANQGSEA. The V segment lost 6 bases and the J segment 1 base; nucleotides outside the gene matches: 3. This CDR3 is built from 13 residues. CDR3 DNA sequence: TGCAGCGTAACAGGGGGCGCGAACACTGAAGCTTTCTTT. It specifies CSVTGGANTEAFF.

This clone was observed a few times. The chain is built from TRBV19 and TRBJ2-1; D unclear. This CDR3 comprises 12 residues. V was shortened by 3 bases and J by 13 bases, with 13 bases between the two germline ends. CDR1 is LNHDA and CDR2 is SQIVND in the germline V gene (reference sequence). CDR3 DNA sequence: TGTGCCAGTAGTATCCAGTCCAACAAACAGTTCTTC. Amino acids: CASSIQSNKQFF.

A single count supports this clone. V is TRBV7-2 and J is TRBJ1-2; 8 bases map to TRBD1. This CDR3 has 16 residues. Germline values: CDR1 SGHTA, CDR2 FQGNSA. V trimming: 8 bases; J trimming: 0 bases; junction bases outside the gene matches: 11. The CDR3 nucleotides read TGTGCCAGCGCAGAACATCCCAGGGGGCCTAACTATGGCTACACCTTC. It is translated as CASAEHPRGPNYGYTF.

The chain couples TRBV24-1 to TRBJ2-7; TRBD2 might be the D (5 bases). The CDR3 has 12 amino acids. The V end lost 6 bases, the J end lost 1 base, and 6 bases lay between the germline ends. The germline V gene encodes CDR1 KGHDR and CDR2 SFDVKD. The CDR3 region is CATSTGSYEQYF. The CDR3 DNA reads as TGTGCCACCAGTACGGGATCCTACGAGCAGTACTTC.